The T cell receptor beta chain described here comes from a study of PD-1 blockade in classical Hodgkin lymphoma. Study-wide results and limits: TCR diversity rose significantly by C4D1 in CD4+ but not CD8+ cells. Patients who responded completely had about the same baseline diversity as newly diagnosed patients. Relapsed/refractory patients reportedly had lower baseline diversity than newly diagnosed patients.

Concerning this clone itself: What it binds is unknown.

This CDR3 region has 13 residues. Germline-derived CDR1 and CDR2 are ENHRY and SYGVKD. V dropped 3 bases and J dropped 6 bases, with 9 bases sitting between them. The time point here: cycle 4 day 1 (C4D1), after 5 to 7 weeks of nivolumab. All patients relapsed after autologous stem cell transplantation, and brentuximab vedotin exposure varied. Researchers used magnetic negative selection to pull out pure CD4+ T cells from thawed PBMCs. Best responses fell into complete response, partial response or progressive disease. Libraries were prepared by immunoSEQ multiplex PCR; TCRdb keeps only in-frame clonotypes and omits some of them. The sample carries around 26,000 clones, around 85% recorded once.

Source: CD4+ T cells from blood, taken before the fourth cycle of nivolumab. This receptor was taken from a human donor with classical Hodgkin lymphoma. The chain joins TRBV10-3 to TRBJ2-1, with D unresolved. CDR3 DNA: TGTGCCATCAGTGAATGGGAACTCAATGAGCAGTTCTTC. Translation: CAISEWELNEQFF.